Below, one T cell receptor (beta chain) is given with its context. This specimen comes from a study of T cell changes during pregnancy in multiple sclerosis. The CDR3 consists of 16 residues. Losses at the gene ends were 6 bases for V and 1 base for J; bases not matched to a gene: 7. The germline gives CDR1 MDHEN, CDR2 SYDVKM. TCRdb's copy holds only in-frame clones and misses some; the assay was immunoSEQ multiplex PCR. Altogether 60,000 to 85,000 clones are present, approximately 92% being singletons, with the ten largest covering roughly 3.3%. The clonotype comes from a female donor in good health, enrolled as a control in a pregnancy study. Material: peripheral blood, obtained after pregnancy. The chain carries TRBV28 and TRBJ1-3, with 9 bases identical to TRBD1. CDR3 in DNA: TGTGCCAGCAGCGGCGGGGACAGGGTATCTGGAAACACCATATATTTT. Its protein product is CASSGGDRVSGNTIYF.